The 18 T cell receptor beta chains reported below all come from one sample, sequenced in a study of cytomegalovirus exposure and HLA in healthy donors. This PCR relied on a set of 60 Vbeta primers and 13 Jbeta primers. TCRdb's copy holds only in-frame clones and misses some; the assay was immunoSEQ multiplex PCR. The data contain around 110,000 clones, approximately 80% of them seen just once; the ten biggest clones take up under 5%. The sample consisted of PBMCs. These receptors were taken from a male donor in good health and CMV-seronegative.

Written as DNA, the CDR3 is TGTGCCAGTACCCTAGATTATGTGAGGGACTATAATTCACCCCTCCACTTT. It translates to CASTLDYVRDYNSPLHF. V is TRBV19 and J is TRBJ1-6, with unresolved D. The V and J ends lost 7 bases and 3 bases respectively, with 19 bases between them. CDR3 length: 17 amino acids. In germline, CDR1 is LNHDA, CDR2 SQIVND (reference sequence).

The genes are TRBV2 and TRBJ2-1; TRBD2 matches at 10 bases. The CDR3 spans 15 residues. CDR1 and CDR2 from the germline V gene are SNHLY and FYNNEI. Trimming took 6 bases from V and 4 from J; bases not matched to a gene: 6. CDR3 amino acids: CASRPGLADYNEQFF. CDR3 nucleotide sequence: TGTGCCAGCAGGCCTGGACTAGCGGATTACAATGAGCAGTTCTTC.

The CDR3 protein is CASSLIVGTGSRKTQYF. CDR3 sequence (DNA): TGCGCCAGCAGCTTGATCGTTGGGACAGGGAGTAGAAAGACCCAGTACTTC. The chain joins TRBV5-1 to TRBJ2-5, with TRBD1 matching over 9 bases. Per germline, CDR1 SGHRS and CDR2 YFSETQ. Trimming took 1 base from V and 6 from J; bases not matched to a gene: 13. This CDR3 contains 17 residues.

The table lists this clone with a count of one. The chain is built from TRBV28 and TRBJ2-5; TRBD1 matches 9 bases. The trim removed 10 bases at V and 1 base at J, leaving 13 bases unmatched. The CDR3 length is 16 residues. Germline V gene lookup returns CDR1 MDHEN and CDR2 SYDVKM. The CDR3 here is CATATGQGRSQETQYF. Here the CDR3 DNA reads TGTGCCACCGCTACCGGACAGGGGCGAAGCCAAGAGACCCAGTACTTC. The variable domain in full, completed from reference TRBV28 and TRBJ2-5, reads DVKVTQSSRYLVKRTGEKVFLECVQDMDHENMFWYRQDPGLGLRLIYFSYDVKMKEKGDIPEGYSVSREKKERFSLILESASTNQTSMYLCATATGQGRSQETQYFGPGTRLLVL.

The CDR3 nucleotides read TGCAGTGCGAACCCACGGACCTTC. Residues: CSANPRTF. V gene TRBV20-1 combines with J gene TRBJ1-2; D gene unclear. Trimming shortened V by 6 bases and J by 14 bases, and 10 bases separated the two germline ends. The germline gives CDR1 DFQATT, CDR2 SNEGSKA (reference sequence). The CDR3 has 8 residues.

V and J are TRBV10-3 and TRBJ2-7; the D gene is possibly TRBD1 (6 bases). Germline lookup yields CDR1 ENHRY and CDR2 SYGVKD. This CDR3 contains 14 residues. Trimming removed 4 bases from V and 0 bases from J, with 10 bases in between. The CDR3: CAISGGHGSYEQYF. CDR3 in DNA: TGTGCCATCAGTGGGGGGCATGGCTCCTACGAGCAGTACTTC.

The V and J genes are TRBV6-1 and TRBJ2-3; tentative D call: TRBD2 (6 bases). Trimming took 2 bases from V and 1 from J, leaving 7 bases between them. The germline gives CDR1 MNHNS, CDR2 SASEGT. The CDR3 sequence is 14 residues long. Here the CDR3 reads CASSEPSGTDTQYF. The CDR3 DNA follows: TGTGCCAGCAGTGAACCTAGCGGCACAGATACGCAGTATTTT.

The chain joins TRBV30 to TRBJ2-5, with TRBD1 matching over 7 bases. This CDR3 has 14 amino acids. Germline assignment: CDR1 GTSNPN and CDR2 SVGIG (reference sequence). V trimming: 0 bases; J trimming: 5 bases; junction bases outside the gene matches: 6. Here the CDR3 DNA reads TGTGCCTGGAGTGTAGGGCAGGGGGTTGAGACCCAGTACTTC. Protein sequence: CAWSVGQGVETQYF. Using reference TRBV30 and TRBJ2-5 for the parts outside the CDR3, the full variable domain is SQTIHQWPATLVQPVGSPLSLECTVEGTSNPNLYWYRQAAGRGLQLLFYSVGIGQISSEVPQNLSASRPQDRQFILSSKKLLLSDSGFYLCAWSVGQGVETQYFGPGTRLLVL.

A remark on this clone: Other DNA sequences in the same sample also yield this CDR3. The chain carries TRBV5-1 and TRBJ2-1; 8 bases map to TRBD2. This CDR3 spans 16 amino acids. V was pared by 0 bases and J by 1 base, with 3 bases of the junction left unmatched. Looked up from germline, CDR1 is SGHRS and CDR2 is YFSETQ. The CDR3 DNA reads TGCGCCAGCAGCTTGGCCGGGGGGGGGTCCTACAATGAGCAGTTCTTC. Amino acids: CASSLAGGGSYNEQFF.

This sequence joins TRBV7-9 and TRBJ2-2; maybe TRBD1 (6 bases). V gave up 3 bases and J gave up 3 bases, with 14 bases separating them. The CDR3 is 16 residues long. Germline V gene data show CDR1 as SEHNR and CDR2 as FQNEAQ (reference sequence). The CDR3 DNA sequence: TGTGCCAGCAGCTTCCTCAGGGGCGCGGACACCGGGGAGCTGTTTTTT. The encoded protein is CASSFLRGADTGELFF. The variable domain in full, with the rest retrieved from reference TRBV7-9 and TRBJ2-2, is DTGVSQNPRHKITKRGQNVTFRCDPISEHNRLYWYRQTLGQGPEFLTYFQNEAQLEKSRLLSDRFSAERPKGSFSTLEIQRTEQGDSAMYLCASSFLRGADTGELFFGEGSRLTVL.

The rearrangement joins TRBV5-1 to TRBJ2-1; maybe TRBD2 (7 bases). With 5 bases removed from V and 1 base from J, the gap between germline ends came to 16 bases. CDR3 size: 16 residues. Germline CDR1 is SGHRS and CDR2 is YFSETQ. Written as DNA, the CDR3 is TGCGCCAGCAGTCCCGAGGGGGGGGAGTCCTACAATGAGCAGTTCTTC. Residues: CASSPEGGESYNEQFF.

V usage is TRBV7-2 and J usage is TRBJ1-1; no firm D call. The CDR3 length is 13 residues. V lost 5 bases, J lost 1 base, and 8 bases lay in between. From germline, CDR1 is SGHTA and CDR2 FQGNSA. The CDR3 reads CASSKSQNTEAFF. For the CDR3, the DNA is TGTGCCAGCAGCAAAAGCCAGAACACTGAAGCTTTCTTT.

This chain joins TRBV18 and TRBJ2-7; 7 bases agree with TRBD1. V was clipped by 2 bases and J by 5 bases; unmatched bases: 15. This CDR3 spans 17 amino acids. Germline CDR1 is KGHSH and CDR2 is LQKENI. CDR3 bases: TGTGCCAGCTCACCATACCACACTCGGGACAGACGAAACGAGCAGTACTTC. It translates to CASSPYHTRDRRNEQYF.

The rearrangement uses TRBV19 and TRBJ2-2, with 9 bases lining up with TRBD1. Germline V gene lookup returns CDR1 LNHDA and CDR2 SQIVND (reference sequence). The CDR3 runs 19 residues. The ends lost 1 base at V and 6 bases at J; junction bases unmatched: 15. The CDR3, as DNA: TGTGCCAGTAGTATAGCCCCCTCCGGGGGACAGGGAGTTCCCGGGGAGCTGTTTTTT. Translating it yields CASSIAPSGGQGVPGELFF.

In DNA, the CDR3 is TGTGCCAGCAGCTTAGAAACAGGCCGCTCTGGGGCCAACGTCCTGACTTTC. Amino acids: CASSLETGRSGANVLTF. The chain uses TRBV7-2 and TRBJ2-6; D may be TRBD1 (5 bases). The CDR3 covers 17 residues. Germline loops: CDR1 SGHTA, CDR2 FQGNSA. Trimming shortened V by 1 base and J by 0 bases, and 10 bases separated the two germline ends.

The J gene is TRBJ1-5, the V gene TRBV7-8, with 8 bases that match TRBD1. From germline, CDR1 is SGHVS and CDR2 FQNEAQ. CDR3 length: 17 residues. Germline trimming cut 5 bases from V and 4 bases from J; bases unmatched to any gene: 13. The CDR3 DNA follows: TGTGCCAGCAGCCCGTTCCTAGGGACAGGCCCAAATCAGCCCCAGCATTTT. As protein: CASSPFLGTGPNQPQHF.

The rearrangement joins TRBV4-1 to TRBJ2-3; no clear D. The CDR3 totals 12 residues. Trimming shortened V by 3 bases and J by 5 bases, and 6 bases separated the two germline ends. CDR1 is MGHRA and CDR2 is YSYEKL in the germline V gene. The CDR3 region has the DNA TGCGCCAGCAGCCACGTTCTAGATACGCAGTATTTT. Its translation: CASSHVLDTQYF.

This clone was observed a few times. The rearrangement links TRBV18 to TRBJ2-7; a possible D gene is TRBD2 (6 bases). V lost 3 bases and J 0 bases, leaving 9 bases between the germline ends. CDR1 and CDR2 from the germline V gene are KGHSH and LQKENI. The CDR3 contains 14 residues. Here the CDR3 reads CASSPGTYSYEQYF. The CDR3 DNA sequence: TGTGCCAGCTCACCCGGGACTTACTCCTACGAGCAGTACTTC.